A selection of T cell receptor beta chains follows, all from one sample in a study of T cell responses to AZD1222 COVID-19 vaccine. The table came from immunoSEQ multiplex PCR; TCRdb's copy has only in-frame clones and leaves some out. The sample has 150,000 or so clones; 75% to 90% are singletons. The starting material was peripheral blood, obtained on day 0 of AZD1222 vaccination. The receptor set was obtained from an adult in good health. Each CDR3 is given with its conserved first and last residue. A D gene is named only where the DNA matches it firmly. Part of the rows lack a size; the others show once, few, many or a class for expanded clones.

J	size	D	V	CDR3	DNA
TRBJ1-6	.	.	TRBV7-9	CASSSTVSPLHF	TGTGCCAGCAGCTCCACCGTATCACCCCTCCACTTT
TRBJ2-1	.	TRBD2	TRBV3-1/TRBV3-2	CASSQGLAGVNEQFF	TGTGCCAGCAGCCAGGGACTAGCGGGAGTGAATGAGCAGTTCTTC
TRBJ1-1	.	.	TRBV28	CASSLLGAWTEAFF	TGTGCCAGCAGTTTGTTGGGGGCATGGACTGAAGCTTTCTTT
TRBJ2-1	.	TRBD1	TRBV29-1	CSVGPEGTGDNEQFF	TGCAGCGTGGGGCCTGAGGGGACAGGGGACAATGAGCAGTTCTTC
TRBJ1-5	.	.	TRBV7-2	CASSFVDDQPQHF	TGTGCCAGCAGCTTCGTAGATGATCAGCCCCAGCATTTT
TRBJ2-1	few	TRBD2	TRBV24-1	CATAFGGAENEQFF	TGTGCCACCGCCTTCGGGGGGGCAGAAAATGAGCAGTTCTTC
TRBJ1-5	.	TRBD1	TRBV6-5	CASSYARGDQPQHF	TGTGCCAGCAGTTACGCCAGGGGGGATCAGCCCCAGCATTTT
TRBJ2-1	.	TRBD2	TRBV27	CASSLAPGTSGSQSYNEQFF	TGTGCCAGCAGTTTAGCACCCGGGACTAGCGGGAGTCAGAGCTACAATGAGCAGTTCTTC
TRBJ1-4	once	.	TRBV25-1	CASSELGDGEKLFF	TGTGCCAGCAGTGAATTGGGGGACGGTGAAAAACTGTTTTTT
TRBJ2-2	.	TRBD2	TRBV27	CASSLETSGGTGELFF	TGTGCCAGCAGTTTGGAGACTAGCGGGGGGACCGGGGAGCTGTTTTTT
TRBJ2-1	once	.	TRBV12-3/TRBV12-4	CASSRGRSDEQFF	TGTGCCAGCAGCCGTGGTCGGTCCGATGAGCAGTTCTTC
TRBJ1-6	.	.	TRBV11-2	CASSHREAGSPLHF	TGTGCCAGCAGCCACAGGGAGGCGGGATCACCCCTCCACTTT
TRBJ2-3	.	.	TRBV15	CATSRGGKDTQYF	TGTGCCACCAGCAGGGGCGGTAAAGATACGCAGTATTTT
TRBJ2-5	once	.	TRBV2	CASRATGMGETQYF	TGTGCCAGCAGAGCTACAGGGATGGGGGAGACCCAGTACTTC
TRBJ2-3	.	TRBD2	TRBV7-2	CASSPVAGVTDTQYF	TGTGCCAGCAGCCCGGTAGCGGGAGTCACAGATACGCAGTATTTT
TRBJ1-4	.	TRBD1	TRBV5-1	CASSGQVENEKLFF	TGCGCCAGCAGCGGACAGGTCGAAAATGAAAAACTGTTTTTT
TRBJ2-7	.	TRBD2	TRBV2	CASSTSGSPEQYF	TGTGCCAGCAGCACTAGCGGGAGCCCCGAGCAGTACTTC
TRBJ2-3	.	.	TRBV7-9	CASSFPDWADTQYF	TGTGCCAGCAGCTTCCCGGACTGGGCAGATACGCAGTATTTT
TRBJ1-1	.	.	TRBV2	CASRETNTEAFF	TGTGCCAGCAGGGAAACCAACACTGAAGCTTTCTTT
TRBJ1-6	.	.	TRBV6-5	CASSYSIGGNSPLHF	TGTGCCAGCAGTTACTCGATCGGGGGGAATTCACCCCTCCACTTT
TRBJ2-7	few	TRBD2	TRBV3-1/TRBV3-2	CASSPGTSGISEQYF	TGTGCCAGCAGCCCCGGGACTAGCGGGATATCCGAGCAGTACTTC
TRBJ1-5	.	.	TRBV12-5	CASGLEPNQPQHF	TGTGCTAGTGGTTTGGAGCCGAATCAGCCCCAGCATTTT
TRBJ1-2	.	.	TRBV3-1/TRBV3-2	CASSQGGGGYTF	TGTGCCAGCAGCCAGGGGGGAGGAGGCTACACCTTC
TRBJ2-7	.	TRBD1	TRBV19	CASSIVGTAAYEQYF	TGTGCCAGTAGTATAGTCGGGACAGCAGCCTACGAGCAGTACTTC
TRBJ2-3	.	.	TRBV5-1	CASSLGGFGTDTQYF	TGCGCCAGCAGCTTGGGAGGGTTTGGCACAGATACGCAGTATTTT
TRBJ1-2	few	.	TRBV7-8	CASSLGRGYTF	TGTGCCAGCAGCTTAGGTCGTGGCTACACCTTC
TRBJ1-1	.	.	TRBV4-2	CASSPFQNTEAFF	TGTGCCAGCAGCCCTTTTCAGAACACTGAAGCTTTCTTT
TRBJ2-1	.	.	TRBV5-4	CASSLEEGNEQFF	TGTGCCAGCAGCTTGGAGGAGGGAAATGAGCAGTTCTTC
TRBJ1-3	.	.	TRBV2	CASSDSISGNTIYF	TGTGCCAGCAGTGATTCAATCTCTGGAAACACCATATATTTT
TRBJ1-5	once	.	TRBV18	CASSRGRDQPQHF	TGTGCCAGCTCCCGGGGGAGGGACCAGCCCCAGCATTTT
TRBJ1-2	once	.	TRBV5-1	CASSLGGSYGYTF	TGCGCCAGCAGCTTGGGGGGGTCCTATGGCTACACCTTC
TRBJ2-4	once	TRBD2	TRBV3-1/TRBV3-2	CASSRGDSGGANIQYF	TGTGCCAGCAGCCGCGGTGACAGCGGGGGGGCAAACATTCAGTACTTC
TRBJ1-1	.	TRBD1	TRBV7-6	CASSAPPTGGSGEAFF	TGTGCCAGCAGCGCGCCCCCGACAGGGGGAAGTGGTGAAGCTTTCTTT
TRBJ1-2	.	TRBD1	TRBV20-1	CSASQGGLGYTF	TGCAGTGCTAGTCAGGGGGGACTAGGCTACACCTTC
TRBJ2-1	.	.	TRBV12-3/TRBV12-4	CASGPIQYNEQFF	TGTGCCAGCGGTCCCATCCAATACAATGAGCAGTTCTTC
TRBJ1-2	.	TRBD1	TRBV10-3	CAIRDREIWGYTF	TGTGCCATCAGGGACAGGGAAATTTGGGGCTACACCTTC
TRBJ1-1	.	.	TRBV28	CASSYLRGEAEAFF	TGTGCCAGCAGTTATTTAAGGGGCGAGGCTGAAGCTTTCTTT
TRBJ1-5	.	.	TRBV6-5	CASSGAGNSNQPQHF	TGTGCCAGCTCCGGGGCAGGGAATAGCAATCAGCCCCAGCATTTT